Following are 29 T cell receptor beta chains from one sample sequenced in a study of shared clonotypes between healthy human individuals. TCRdb's table, derived via immunoSEQ multiplex PCR, lists solely in-frame clones and lacks some. The sample consists of some 2.4 million clones, roughly 93% of them appearing once. Source material: naive CD4+ T cells from PBMCs. The subset is: CD45RA+ positively selected. The receptors originated from a man younger than 30 in good health. Some clones in this sample may be carry-over from other donors' samples.

The V and J genes are TRBV7-9 and TRBJ2-6; D not certain. The CDR3 runs 18 residues. Germline assignment: CDR1 SEHNR and CDR2 FQNEAQ (reference sequence). V lost 5 bases, J lost 0 bases, and 17 bases lay in between. The CDR3, as DNA: TGTGCCAGCAGCCCGCAACTCTGGACCGTCTCTGGGGCCAACGTCCTGACTTTC. Translation: CASSPQLWTVSGANVLTF.

The gene calls are TRBV10-3 and TRBJ2-7; the match to TRBD1 covers 9 bases. Germline trimming cut 7 bases from V and 2 bases from J; bases unmatched to any gene: 6. The CDR3 length is 14 residues. Looked up from germline, CDR1 is ENHRY and CDR2 is SYGVKD. CDR3 bases: TGTGCCATCATGAGCGGGACAGGGACCTACGAGCAGTACTTC. This sequence encodes CAIMSGTGTYEQYF.

The chain is built from TRBV7-8 and TRBJ2-2; the D gene is possibly TRBD2 (6 bases). CDR3 length: 11 residues. Germline values: CDR1 SGHVS, CDR2 FQNEAQ. The CDR3 region is CVGGVTGELFF. CDR3 DNA: TGTGTGGGGGGAGTCACCGGGGAGCTGTTTTTT. The variable domain in full, completed from reference TRBV7-8 and TRBJ2-2, reads GAGVSQSPRYKVAKRGQDVALRCDPISGHVSLFWYQQALGQGPEFLTYFQNEAQLDKSGLPSDRFFAERPEGSVSTLKIQRTQQEDSAVYLCVGGVTGELFFGEGSRLTVL.

Only a few counts were recorded for this clone. CDR3 sequence reads: CASNADLVQPQHF. In nucleotides, the CDR3 is TGTGCCAGCAATGCCGACTTAGTTCAGCCCCAGCATTTT. The genes are TRBV2 and TRBJ1-5; D is undetermined. The CDR3 extends over 13 amino acids. The ends were cut back, 7 bases at V and 6 bases at J, with 13 bases in the middle. Looked up from germline, CDR1 is SNHLY and CDR2 is FYNNEI.

The J gene is TRBJ2-1, the V gene TRBV11-2; TRBD2 agrees at 7 bases. The J segment lost 9 bases and the V segment lost 5 bases, leaving 10 bases of the junction unmatched. The CDR3 is 14 amino acids. Germline V CDR1 and CDR2: SGHAT, FQNNGV. This CDR3 is CASSRGEVRSEQFF. The DNA for the CDR3 is TGTGCCAGCAGCCGGGGGGAGGTCCGTAGTGAGCAGTTCTTC.

V is TRBV6-5 and J is TRBJ1-1; TRBD1 matches at 7 bases. In germline, CDR1 is MNHEY, CDR2 SVGAGI. With 10 bases clipped from V and 3 bases from J, the junction kept 5 bases outside the gene matches. The CDR3 length is 12 residues. The CDR3 here is CATGQEDTEAFF. The DNA for the CDR3 is TGTGCCACCGGACAGGAGGACACTGAAGCTTTCTTT.

This chain links TRBV5-1 with TRBJ1-3; D gene unclear. The CDR3 sequence is 16 residues long. The V gene's germline CDR1 is SGHRS and CDR2 YFSETQ. The ends were cut back, 7 bases at V and 0 bases at J, with 17 bases in the middle. CDR3 DNA: TGCGCCAGCCACCTCCAACCCTTGGACTCTGGAAACACCATATATTTT. This sequence encodes CASHLQPLDSGNTIYF.

The chain is built from TRBV6-5 and TRBJ2-3; D remains ambiguous. V dropped 0 bases and J dropped 6 bases, with 7 bases sitting between them. The CDR3 totals 13 residues. Germline CDR1 and CDR2: MNHEY and SVGAGI. CDR3 DNA sequence: TGTGCCAGCAGTTACTCCCCCGGGGATACGCAGTATTTT. This gives the protein CASSYSPGDTQYF.

Regarding this clone: Other DNA sequences of this sample code for an identical CDR3. This chain uses TRBV6-5 with TRBJ2-7, with 7 bases that match TRBD1. The germline V gene encodes CDR1 MNHEY and CDR2 SVGAGI. V shed 2 bases, J shed 1 base, and the junction held 2 bases outside the gene matches. The CDR3 spans 14 residues. DNA for the CDR3: TGTGCCAGCAGTTACCGGACAGGTTCCTACGAGCAGTACTTC. It translates to CASSYRTGSYEQYF.

The chain couples TRBV10-1 to TRBJ2-1, with 8 bases lining up with TRBD2. The CDR3 contains 15 residues. Trimming at V came to 9 bases and at J to 10 bases, leaving 17 bases not matched to a gene. CDR1 and CDR2 from the germline V gene are WNHNN and SYGVQD (reference sequence). CDR3 in DNA: TGCGCCAGTTCCAGATCTGCGGGAGGACATCAGGAGCAGTTCTTC. Protein: CASSRSAGGHQEQFF.

As DNA, the CDR3 is TGCGCCAGCAGCCGGGACACCCTAGCCAACGAGCAGTACTTC. This gives the protein CASSRDTLANEQYF. The V and J genes are TRBV4-3 and TRBJ2-7; TRBD1 is a possible D gene (6 bases). V was clipped by 4 bases and J by 5 bases, with 15 bases between them. Germline values: CDR1 LGHNA, CDR2 YSLEER. This CDR3 is 14 amino acids long.

The rearrangement joins TRBV18 to TRBJ2-1, with 10 nucleotides matching TRBD1. The V gene's germline CDR1 is KGHSH and CDR2 LQKENI. The CDR3 is 15 amino acids. V shed 6 bases and J 5 bases; nucleotides not matched to a gene: 7. The CDR3 sequence is CASSRGTGDNNEQFF. DNA for the CDR3: TGTGCCAGCTCCCGGGGGACAGGGGATAACAATGAGCAGTTCTTC.

The gene calls are TRBV2 and TRBJ1-2; D is possibly TRBD1 (6 bases). Between the trimmed V and J ends, which lost 7 bases and 8 bases, there was a span of 17 bases. Germline V gives CDR1 SNHLY, CDR2 FYNNEI. The CDR3 contains 13 residues. CDR3 sequence: CASTQQGVRGYTF. The CDR3 DNA reads TGTGCCAGCACCCAACAGGGTGTCCGCGGCTACACCTTC.

V is TRBV27 and J is TRBJ1-1; D is perhaps TRBD1 (5 bases). With 3 bases removed from V and 6 bases from J, the gap between germline ends came to 11 bases. This CDR3 region has 13 residues. Germline V lookup: CDR1 MNHEY, CDR2 SMNVEV (reference sequence). The CDR3 loop reads CASSFARVAEAFF. The CDR3, as DNA: TGTGCCAGCAGTTTCGCCAGGGTTGCTGAAGCTTTCTTT.

The CDR3 reads CASSLSPPGGLATYYEQYF. The DNA of the CDR3 is TGCGCCAGCAGCCTATCTCCTCCCGGGGGACTAGCGACTTATTACGAGCAGTACTTC. The chain couples TRBV4-1 to TRBJ2-7; the match to TRBD2 covers 10 bases. Germline lookup yields CDR1 MGHRA and CDR2 YSYEKL. The trim removed 4 bases at V and 4 bases at J, leaving 19 bases unmatched. There are 19 residues in the CDR3.

This sequence joins TRBV28 and TRBJ2-7; TRBD1 aligns across 9 bases. Germline V gives CDR1 MDHEN, CDR2 SYDVKM. CDR3 length: 11 amino acids. J gave up 12 bases and V 5 bases, and 5 bases lay outside the gene matches. CDR3 in amino acids: CASSRTGGTYF. Here the CDR3 DNA reads TGTGCCAGCAGTCGTACAGGGGGCACGTACTTC.

V gene TRBV5-1 combines with J gene TRBJ2-7, with 9 bases that match TRBD1. Germline V gives CDR1 SGHRS, CDR2 YFSETQ. This CDR3 has 17 residues. V trimming: 5 bases; J trimming: 7 bases; junction bases outside the gene matches: 19. CDR3 nucleotide sequence: TGCGCCAGCAGGGGCGGGACAGGGTTTGAATCTGTTCGGGAGCAGTACTTC. Its translation: CASRGGTGFESVREQYF.

The V and J genes are TRBV18 and TRBJ1-2; D unclear. The CDR3 contains 15 residues. V shed 2 bases and J shed 4 bases, with 14 bases lying between them. The germline gives CDR1 KGHSH, CDR2 LQKENI. The CDR3 protein is CASSPSGASPYGYTF. The DNA of the CDR3 is TGTGCCAGCTCACCATCGGGAGCCAGCCCCTATGGCTACACCTTC.

The chain employs TRBV11-2 and TRBJ2-3; either TRBD1 or TRBD2 may supply D (5 bases each). The CDR3 has 16 amino acids. Germline loops: CDR1 SGHAT, CDR2 FQNNGV. V shed 6 bases and J shed 2 bases, with 18 bases lying between them. The CDR3 bases are TGTGCCAGCAGTTATCAGGGACGAGGAATCACAGATACGCAGTATTTT. Protein sequence: CASSYQGRGITDTQYF.

V is TRBV4-1 and J is TRBJ1-2, with D possibly being TRBD1 (5 bases). V was cut by 1 base and J by 4 bases, with 10 bases left in between. From germline, CDR1 is MGHRA and CDR2 YSYEKL. The CDR3 is 14 amino acids. CDR3 coding DNA: TGCGCCAGCAGCCAAGGCAGGGCTGCCTATGGCTACACCTTC. Amino acid sequence: CASSQGRAAYGYTF.

The chain recombines TRBV6-6 with TRBJ1-2; maybe TRBD1 (6 bases). CDR3 length equals 13 residues. Germline-derived CDR1 and CDR2 are MNHNY and SVGAGI (reference sequence). V was clipped by 6 bases and J by 4 bases, with 12 bases between them. This CDR3 reads CASSPDRVYGYTF. CDR3 DNA sequence: TGTGCCAGCAGCCCGGACAGAGTCTATGGCTACACCTTC.

The J gene is TRBJ2-3, the V gene TRBV2, with a possible D match to TRBD2 (6 bases). Germline CDR1 SNHLY, CDR2 FYNNEI. V gave up 1 base and J gave up 1 base, with 9 bases separating them. The CDR3 spans 15 residues. The DNA of the CDR3 is TGTGCCAGCAGTGAAGGGGGAGGACGCACAGATACGCAGTATTTT. Translating gives CASSEGGGRTDTQYF. The whole variable domain, filled in from reference TRBV2 and TRBJ2-3, reads EPEVTQTPSHQVTQMGQEVILRCVPISNHLYFYWYRQILGQKVEFLVSFYNNEISEKSEIFDDQFSVERPDGSNFTLKIRSTKLEDSAMYFCASSEGGGRTDTQYFGPGTRLTVL.

Regarding this clone: The sample contains more than one DNA sequence encoding this CDR3. The chain combines TRBV5-4 with TRBJ1-6; 9 nucleotides line up with TRBD1. Per the germline V gene, CDR1 is SGHNT and CDR2 is YYREEE (reference sequence). The ends lost 2 bases at V and 8 bases at J; junction bases unmatched: 5. This CDR3 has 15 residues. The CDR3 loop is CASSFGGQGYSPLHF. The CDR3 DNA reads TGTGCCAGCAGCTTTGGCGGACAGGGGTATTCACCCCTCCACTTT.

The gene calls are TRBV5-1 and TRBJ2-5; D is uncertain. V gave up 2 bases and J gave up 0 bases, with 8 bases separating them. This CDR3 region has 14 residues. Per the germline V gene, CDR1 is SGHRS and CDR2 is YFSETQ. The CDR3 region is CASSLSRDQETQYF. In nucleotides, the CDR3 is TGCGCCAGCAGCTTATCACGGGACCAAGAGACCCAGTACTTC.

This chain joins TRBV28 and TRBJ1-6; D might be TRBD1 (5 bases). Germline assignment: CDR1 MDHEN and CDR2 SYDVKM. The V end was cut by 10 bases, the J end by 7 bases, with 11 bases between. The CDR3 is made up of 12 amino acids. In nucleotides, the CDR3 is TGTGCCACCCGGGACGGAAATTCACCCCTCCACTTT. This translates into CATRDGNSPLHF.

The chain combines TRBV6-1 with TRBJ2-7, with 8 bases that match TRBD2. The length of the CDR3 is 14 residues. V was pared by 8 bases and J by 4 bases, with 10 bases of the junction left unmatched. Germline V gives CDR1 MNHNS, CDR2 SASEGT. CDR3 in amino acids: CASGSTSGPYEQYF. The CDR3 DNA follows: TGTGCCAGCGGGTCCACTAGCGGACCATACGAGCAGTACTTC.

The rearrangement links TRBV5-1 to TRBJ1-4, with TRBD1 matching over 11 bases. CDR1 is SGHRS and CDR2 is YFSETQ in the germline V gene. Trimming took 2 bases from V and 0 from J; bases not matched to a gene: 6. This CDR3 comprises 18 residues. DNA of the CDR3: TGCGCCAGCAGCTTAACCGGACAGGGGGCATCAACTAATGAAAAACTGTTTTTT. It codes for CASSLTGQGASTNEKLFF.

The chain carries TRBV5-4 and TRBJ2-7; D call uncertain. The length of the CDR3 is 14 residues. CDR1 and CDR2 (germline): SGHNT, YYREEE (reference sequence). The germline V and J ends were trimmed by 5 bases and 2 bases, with 14 bases remaining between them. The DNA for the CDR3 is TGTGCCAGCAGTTCGAAGAACCCTCCCTACGAGCAGTACTTC. Its protein is CASSSKNPPYEQYF.

This clone appeared once. The chain uses TRBV19 and TRBJ2-5, with 12 bases that match TRBD1. The CDR3 is 15 amino acids. Germline V gene data show CDR1 as LNHDA and CDR2 as SQIVND (reference sequence). The V segment lost 3 bases and the J segment 5 bases; nucleotides outside the gene matches: 4. The CDR3 loop is CASSMGQGARETQYF. DNA of the CDR3: TGTGCCAGTAGTATGGGACAGGGGGCGCGGGAGACCCAGTACTTC.